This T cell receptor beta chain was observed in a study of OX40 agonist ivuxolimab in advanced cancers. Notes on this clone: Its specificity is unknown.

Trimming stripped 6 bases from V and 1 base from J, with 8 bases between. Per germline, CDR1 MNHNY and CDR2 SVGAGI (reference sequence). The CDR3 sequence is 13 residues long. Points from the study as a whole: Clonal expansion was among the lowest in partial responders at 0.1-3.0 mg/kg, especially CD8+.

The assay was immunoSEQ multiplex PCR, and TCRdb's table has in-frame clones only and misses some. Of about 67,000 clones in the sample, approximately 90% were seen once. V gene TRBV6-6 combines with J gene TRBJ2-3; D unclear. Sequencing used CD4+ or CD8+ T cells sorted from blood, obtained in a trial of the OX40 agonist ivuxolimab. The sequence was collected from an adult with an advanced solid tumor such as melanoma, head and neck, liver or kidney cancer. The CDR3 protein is CASSGPGTDTQYF. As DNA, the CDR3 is TGTGCCAGCAGCGGGCCGGGCACAGATACGCAGTATTTT.